This T cell receptor (beta chain) was retrieved from a study of CD8 T cells in Susac syndrome. Study background: Treatment status at blood draw for the Susac syndrome patients was therapy-naive, corticosteroids, or intravenous immunoglobulin alone.

RNA in amounts of roughly 0.5 to 1 ug was reverse transcribed with random hexamers. TCR beta CDR3 was amplified by immunoSEQ covering 54 Vbeta and 13 Jbeta. TCRdb ran MiXCR on the immunoSEQ multiplex PCR reads and lists one entry per CDR3 protein. The sample gives 85,000 to 95,000 distinct CDR3 sequences, roughly 94% of which show up once; more than 0.3% is in the top ten. Trimming removed 1 base from V and 0 bases from J, with 7 bases in between. Germline V lookup: CDR1 SEHNR, CDR2 FQNEAQ (reference sequence). This CDR3 is built from 16 residues. Patients with Susac syndrome fulfilled recently defined diagnostic criteria for definite or probable disease.

The receptor's source is a human donor with Susac syndrome. The gene calls are TRBV7-9 and TRBJ1-6, with D maybe TRBD1 (5 bases). Sequenced sample: CD4+ T cells from PBMCs. The chain's CDR3 is CASSLVGDSYNSPLHF. DNA for the CDR3: TGTGCCAGCAGCTTAGTGGGGGACTCCTATAATTCACCCCTCCACTTT.